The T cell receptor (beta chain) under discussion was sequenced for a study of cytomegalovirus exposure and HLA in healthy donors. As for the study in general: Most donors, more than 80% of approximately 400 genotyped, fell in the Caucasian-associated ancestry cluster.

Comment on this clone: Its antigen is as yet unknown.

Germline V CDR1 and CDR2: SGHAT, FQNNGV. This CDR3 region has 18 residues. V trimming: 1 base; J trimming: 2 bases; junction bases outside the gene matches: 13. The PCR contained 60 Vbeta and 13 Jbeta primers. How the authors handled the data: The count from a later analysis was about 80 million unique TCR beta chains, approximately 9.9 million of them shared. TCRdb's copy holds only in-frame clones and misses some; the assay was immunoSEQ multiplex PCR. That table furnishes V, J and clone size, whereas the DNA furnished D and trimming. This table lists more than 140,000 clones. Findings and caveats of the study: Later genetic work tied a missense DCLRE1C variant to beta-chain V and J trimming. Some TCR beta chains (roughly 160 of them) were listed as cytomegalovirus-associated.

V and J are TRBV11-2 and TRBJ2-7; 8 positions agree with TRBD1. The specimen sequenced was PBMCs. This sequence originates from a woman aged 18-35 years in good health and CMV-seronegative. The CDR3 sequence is CASSLGDRPRSLTYEQYF. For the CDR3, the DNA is TGTGCCAGCAGCTTAGGGGACAGGCCTAGAAGCCTAACCTACGAGCAGTACTTC.